A selection of T cell receptor beta chains follows, all from one sample in a study of blood T cell repertoires in COVID-19. Libraries were prepared by immunoSEQ multiplex PCR; TCRdb keeps only in-frame clonotypes and omits some of them. Among about 60,000 clones listed, 80% to 90% were seen once. Specimen: peripheral blood. Every receptor here comes from a human donor in a cohort sampled during active COVID-19. CDR3s leave out the opening cysteine and the closing phenylalanine or tryptophan.

TRBV6-5	ASSSGQIGSQY
TRBV5-1	ASSLGTASYEQY
TRBV11-3	ASSFGGLNTGELF
TRBV5-5	ASSRTSGRFHEQY
TRBV19	ASSIRASNQPQH
TRBV5-4	ASSLTNRGASNEKLF
TRBV6-5	ASSRDSTDTQY
TRBV5-4	ASSFQGSGANVLT
TRBV3-1/TRBV3-2	ASSLANRNTEAF
TRBV14	ASSQLRQGRTANTGELF
TRBV7-2	ASSPVGQGATDTQY
TRBV2	ASSGRSGYT
TRBV4-2	ASSKGLEQSSYEQY
TRBV7-8	ASSPDSLNTEAF
TRBV4-1	ASSHSSGRAITDTQY
TRBV19	ASSIRGRGTEAF
TRBV4-2	ASSQRLQTGSTGELF
TRBV7-8	ASSLVGRTQRHIQY
TRBV7-2	ASSPQGGINEKLF
TRBV7-2	ASSLAVGRDYGYT
TRBV4-1	ASSEGQGAWVDTQY
TRBV7-9	ASSTRGGVPYNEQF
TRBV7-8	ASSSTVTTNTGELF
TRBV4-3	ASSQDWLSRSSYNEQF
TRBV5-5	ASSRTGSGANVLT
TRBV7-2	ASSPRRSGASGANVLT
TRBV10-3	AISELVTSNQPQH
TRBV7-9	ASSFGQGDGGYT
TRBV11-2	ASSPERGGVLNEQF
TRBV7-2	ASSGQALANYGYT
TRBV5-1	ASSSQDRGGSETQY
TRBV7-2	ASSLTGFYEQY
TRBV4-1	ASSQGTSGKNTGELF
TRBV7-2	ASINRRGGEQY
TRBV28	ASSPRTGVSYEQY
TRBV6-5	ASHRRQRNNEQF
TRBV27	ASRTTGAGYT
TRBV3-1/TRBV3-2	ASSQTGSRAF
TRBV19	ASSIMGLAGGYEQF
TRBV7-7	ASSLAGARLETQY
TRBV6-6	ASSFGQPHDGYT
TRBV18	ASSPARVAGGRNEQF
TRBV5-1	ASSPGVGLNTEAF
TRBV6-1	ASSEFRGFDTEAF
TRBV29-1	SVERLAGTYPNEQF
TRBV18	ASSPTDVSNYGYT
TRBV2	ARQGVAYEQY
TRBV6-5	ASRVPGGSYEQY
TRBV7-9	ASSHQQSSGNTIY
TRBV18	ASSSGRGETQY
TRBV5-3	ARSLLSVKTPLH
TRBV5-1	ASSPGTGGGYT
TRBV18	ASSPVALARQETQY
TRBV18	ASSPIIQVAKNIQY
TRBV7-2	ASSRDRGNPEAF
TRBV7-2	ASSLAGGSGTQY
TRBV6-1	ASSEMGTSGTYEQY